This T cell receptor beta chain came from a study of regulatory T cells in long-lasting Graves disease. Ten or more counts support this clonotype. The sample's time point: newly diagnosed GD, antithyroid drugs for less than 3 months. Construction of the TCR library relied on RNA isolated from PBMCs. V was cut by 8 bases and J by 4 bases, with 12 bases left in between. Germline values: CDR1 MNHNS, CDR2 SASEGT. This CDR3 contains 13 residues. Arm-PCR of CDR3 regions and iRepertoire HTBI primers were used to build TCR beta libraries. TCRdb used MiXCR to reprocess the multiplex PCR reads, holding one entry per CDR3 protein. The sample contains about 540,000 distinct CDR3 sequences, 13% of which appear only once. These data also featured in a second study, about T cells in Graves' hyperthyroidism and ophthalmopathy.

The rearrangement joins TRBV6-1 to TRBJ1-3, with D perhaps TRBD1 (5 bases). Here the sequenced sample was peripheral blood mononuclear cells (PBMCs), taken at new diagnosis, from a patient treated with antithyroid drugs. The sequence was obtained from a man aged 30-40 years with Graves disease. The CDR3 loop is CASSQGYGNTIYF. In DNA, the CDR3 is TGTGCCAGCTCCCAGGGATACGGAAACACCATATATTTT.